This entry describes one T cell receptor (beta chain). The data belong to a study of T cells after yellow fever vaccination. There are 16 residues in the CDR3. V lost 4 bases to trimming and J lost 0 bases, with 14 bases between them. CDR1 LGHDT and CDR2 YNNKEL come from the germline V gene (reference sequence). A single record per CDR3 protein comes from TCRdb applying MiXCR to the 5' RACE reads. The table records a few hundred thousand distinct CDR3 sequences, 17% of them present only once. This chain connects TRBV3-1 to TRBJ2-3; tentative D call: TRBD2 (7 bases). The clonotype was recovered from a man aged 18 to 29 who received the YFV17D yellow fever vaccine. The sample consisted of PBMCs, taken around 5 days after the first yellow fever vaccination. The CDR3 is CASSLRGAYSTDTQYF. CDR3 bases: TGTGCCAGCAGCCTACGGGGGGCCTATAGCACAGATACGCAGTATTTT.